This T cell receptor (beta chain) derives from a study of radiation and T cells in renal cell carcinoma. Time point defined: baseline pretreatment blood. Treatment reported: 15 Gy SBRT to primary tumor, nephrectomy 4 weeks later. This clone was observed once. Trimming left V 0 bases short and J 0 bases short, with 5 bases between. Germline CDR1 and CDR2: SGDLS and YYNGEE. CDR3 length: 14 amino acids. The method was immunoSEQ multiplex PCR; TCRdb's version includes in-frame clones alone and lacks a portion of them. The sample shows approximately 100,000 clones, around nine tenths of them seen only once.

This TCR derives from a man between 50 and 59 years old with renal cell carcinoma. The chain employs TRBV9 and TRBJ2-3; no reliable D call. The sample here was blood, taken from a patient whose treatment included radiotherapy and nephrectomy. Written as DNA, the CDR3 is TGTGCCAGCAGCGTAGGGTTTAGCACAGATACGCAGTATTTT. This sequence encodes CASSVGFSTDTQYF.